This T cell receptor beta chain was sequenced in a study of cytomegalovirus exposure and HLA in healthy donors (dated by TCRdb to 2016 to 2017). Regarding the complete study: An earlier analysis of roughly 500 of the donors reported about 250 Gb of sequence data and approximately 110 million unique TCR beta sequences from some 180 million T cells. An earlier analysis of 500 to 650 of the donors applied high-throughput TCR beta sequencing to assess whether each TCR beta V gene segment acted as functional or pseudogenic. Alongside the repertoire data, information on donor age, sex, ethnicity and CMV serostatus was compiled. Among roughly 400 genotyped donors of the cohort, an average of around 250,000 unique TCR beta nucleotide sequences was sequenced per donor, of which about 18% were non-productive. Rather than using new phenotypic data, the later analysis identified candidate immune exposures from TCR beta sequences and from how often those sequences occurred across donors. To study patterns of TCR occurrence, a later analysis re-analyzed previously published TCR beta repertoires from hundreds of donors and added high-resolution HLA genotyping. An early release covering roughly 640 HLA-typed donors comprised about 300 gigabases of sequencing data and around 86 million unique TCR sequences. Every repertoire in the discovery cohort had been generated on one and the same sequencing platform. Genome-wide SNP genotypes for about 65% of the 666 donors were used in a later genetic analysis, which treated that subset as a discovery cohort. The study used immunosequencing to profile the T cell repertoires of 670 or so subjects and linked those repertoires to cytomegalovirus serostatus. The study was designed to test whether signatures of past pathogen exposure could be identified by cataloging public T cell receptors. HLA typing covered class I and class II loci at four-digit resolution. Of the roughly 420 genotyped donors, approximately 80% were placed in the genetic ancestry cluster associated with self-reported Caucasian donors. To predict cytomegalovirus infection status, the study combined high-throughput TCR immunosequencing, statistical association of individual TCRs with disease status, and machine learning. Besides the first cohort of some 670 subjects, a separate validation cohort made up of around 120 different subjects was used. Roughly 5 DR-DQ haplotypes were handled as single units for association and clustering, since linkage in the cohort was strong. Typing coverage differed by locus: A, B, C, DRB1 and DQB1 were typed in about 629-640 donors, DQA1 in 522, DPA1 in roughly 590, and DPB1 in around 490.

The library was generated by the immunoSEQ multiplex PCR assay. The multiplex PCR relied on a mix of 60 forward primers for TCR Vbeta segments and 13 reverse primers for TCR Jbeta segments. Amplification of the CDR3 region of rearranged TCR beta genes was performed with a multiplex PCR assay on genomic DNA. The amplified TCR beta libraries were sequenced on the Illumina HiSeq System as 87-base-pair reads. As for how the authors treated the data: In a later analysis, tens of millions of unique TCR beta chains were counted across the approximately 620 repertoires, and roughly 11 million of these chains were shared by at least two donors. Raw reads were error-corrected and collapsed into unique sequences with a nearest-neighbor algorithm that merged closely related sequences to remove PCR and sequencing errors. Alignment of CDR3 sequences to IMGT reference sequences was used to assign V, D and J gene segments. Each retained sequence needed at least a six-nucleotide match to both a V gene segment and a J gene segment. Rearrangements were called productive when the CDR3 lacked stop codons and stayed in frame with V and J; all others were non-productive. Following IMGT convention, CDR3 was defined as the stretch from the second conserved V-encoded cysteine to the conserved J-encoded phenylalanine. Sequences without an unambiguous match to a single V gene segment were excluded from the earlier analysis of approximately 600 of the donors. An earlier analysis of some 500 of the donors classified V segments as functional when productive rearrangements were above 56.7% and as segregating when the standard deviation between donors was above 5%. A statistical classification framework was built for diagnosing cytomegalovirus status from the catalog of TCR beta chain sequences. In a later analysis, TCR nucleotide sequences were compared against IMGT/GENE-DB human TR gene sequences so that V and J genes could be assigned. The TCRdist pipeline was used in a later analysis to assign CDR3 sequences and most-parsimonious VDJ recombination scenarios. In a later analysis, every TCR beta chain was defined by the combination of its CDR3 amino acid sequence and its V-gene family, and reads without a unique V-gene family were dropped. A later analysis removed 500 to 650 highly shared, low-generation-probability nucleotide sequences to deal with suspected cross-contamination and a sequencing artifact. For each public chain, a later analysis derived a clonal expansion index from normalized ranks of inferred template counts within each repertoire. In a later analysis, generation probabilities were computed with a VDJ recombination model fitted to out-of-frame rearrangements, and the resulting probabilities were checked against IGoR. Hypergeometric tests were used in a later analysis to score TCR-TCR, TCR-HLA and TCR-CMV co-occurrence, with a repertoire-size bias correction applied to the TCR pairs. To estimate false discovery rates, a later analysis permuted the HLA or CMV assignments 20 times. In a later analysis, co-occurring TCRs were grouped using DBSCAN, with TCRdist sequence similarity added in when clustering inside HLA-allele-positive subsets. Co-occurrence clustering excluded repertoires with fewer than 30,000 or more than 120,000 public chains, plus five with anomalous nucleotide sharing. The table comes from immuneACCESS by way of TCRdb, which keeps in-frame sequences with V and J called. Part of the clones is missing from these tables; in studies checked, under half for an unresolved V gene and the rest for unknown reasons. The D gene and trimming were derived from the DNA, and the V and J assignments and clone size from that table. A total of 40,000 to 55,000 clones appear in this sample, approximately 68% of them only once. 6.3% of the sample lies in the top ten.

For CDR1 and CDR2, the germline V gene (reference sequence) lists MNHEY and SMNVEV. Compared with germline, V lacks 5 bases and J lacks 3 bases; bases without a gene match: 8. The CDR3 holds 16 amino acids from the cysteine to the phenylalanine. Of all the DNA, just the CDR3 is kept, 48 bases in frame from base 1. The cohort comprised 710 or so healthy bone marrow donors. Cohort members were all nominally healthy when sampled, although unrecorded immune exposures were likely present. The donor tested CMV seronegative and was one of the 352 seronegative cohort members. Every donor gave a peripheral blood sample, and the peripheral blood mononuclear cells from that sample were used for TCR beta sequencing. The Qiagen DNeasy Blood Extraction Kit was used to extract genomic DNA from the blood cell samples. What the work shows at the level of the full study, not this receptor alone: A cluster of highly shared sequence variants was judged likely to be a technical artifact of the sequencing pipeline. An association between a missense DCLRE1C variant and V-gene and J-gene trimming of TCR beta chains was found in a later genetic analysis and replicated in an independent cohort. Because counts were too low, fewer than 20 rarely observed V segments, including chromosome 9 orphons, were excluded from the earlier analysis of some 540 of the donors. Several of the top co-occurrence clusters appeared to be linked to parvovirus B19, influenza, CMV and Epstein-Barr virus, according to a later analysis. When HLA alleles, especially DR and DQ, strongly co-occurred, attributing TCR associations to individual alleles was difficult. In a later analysis, TCR association rates were found to vary across HLA loci, with the most associated TCRs seen for DRB1 alleles and the fewest for HLA-C alleles. A further reported finding was that TCR beta sequences accurately predicted the HLA-A and HLA-B alleles for most subjects in the first cohort. Specific HLA alleles were associated with 15,000 to 20,000 TCR beta sequences at a false discovery rate of 0.05 in a later analysis. Correlated functional status among segregating V segments might be attributable to linkage disequilibrium, but an unknown experimental factor could not be ruled out. Because the 87-base-pair reads could not distinguish some IMGT-functional V segments, including TRBV6-2 and TRBV6-3, those segments were excluded. In an earlier analysis of around 600 of the donors, most TCR beta V segments were observed in productive rearrangements about 90% or about 30% of the time, broadly matching IMGT annotations. In both the original and validation cohorts, the classifier was reported to diagnose cytomegalovirus status with high specificity and sensitivity. In a later analysis, HLA-associated TCR beta chains showed more clonal expansion and lower generation probabilities than non-associated chains that were equally common. In vitro tests confirmed that a few of the cytomegalovirus-associated TCR beta chains recognize cytomegalovirus antigens. Because some donors lacked HLA typing at each locus, the association tests relied only on the typed subset. Compared with the approximately 670-donor mean, donors in an Asian-associated ancestry cluster had fewer N-insertions in productive TCRs, according to a later genetic analysis. Immune exposure information for the cohort was limited to CMV serostatus. The cohort was sequenced for TCR beta chains only, and without alpha or paired-chain data the features that could be detected were limited. Most TCR sequences were seen in very few donors, while some public TCRs were found in many individuals. The presence/absence analyses assumed that sequencing depth was roughly uniform across donors, and that assumption may not be true. Most CMV-associated TCR beta chains appeared to be HLA-restricted in a later analysis, and the HLA associations seemed to be driven largely by CMV exposure. A total of about 180 TCR beta chains were listed by the study as associated with cytomegalovirus. It was suggested by the authors that the approach could potentially be generalized to other disease states and immunological phenotypes.

Regarding this clone: The clone's antigen remains unknown. No per-base quality is available; no much larger clone lies one base away.

Sequenced sample: PBMCs. This clonotype was obtained from a man aged 25-45 years in good health and CMV-seronegative. The rearrangement combines TRBV27 with TRBJ2-3; the junction holds 10 bases that match TRBD2. The CDR3 loop reads CASSPTSGKVTDTQYF. The sequenced DNA: TGTGCCAGCAGTCCCACTAGCGGGAAGGTAACAGATACGCAGTATTTT.